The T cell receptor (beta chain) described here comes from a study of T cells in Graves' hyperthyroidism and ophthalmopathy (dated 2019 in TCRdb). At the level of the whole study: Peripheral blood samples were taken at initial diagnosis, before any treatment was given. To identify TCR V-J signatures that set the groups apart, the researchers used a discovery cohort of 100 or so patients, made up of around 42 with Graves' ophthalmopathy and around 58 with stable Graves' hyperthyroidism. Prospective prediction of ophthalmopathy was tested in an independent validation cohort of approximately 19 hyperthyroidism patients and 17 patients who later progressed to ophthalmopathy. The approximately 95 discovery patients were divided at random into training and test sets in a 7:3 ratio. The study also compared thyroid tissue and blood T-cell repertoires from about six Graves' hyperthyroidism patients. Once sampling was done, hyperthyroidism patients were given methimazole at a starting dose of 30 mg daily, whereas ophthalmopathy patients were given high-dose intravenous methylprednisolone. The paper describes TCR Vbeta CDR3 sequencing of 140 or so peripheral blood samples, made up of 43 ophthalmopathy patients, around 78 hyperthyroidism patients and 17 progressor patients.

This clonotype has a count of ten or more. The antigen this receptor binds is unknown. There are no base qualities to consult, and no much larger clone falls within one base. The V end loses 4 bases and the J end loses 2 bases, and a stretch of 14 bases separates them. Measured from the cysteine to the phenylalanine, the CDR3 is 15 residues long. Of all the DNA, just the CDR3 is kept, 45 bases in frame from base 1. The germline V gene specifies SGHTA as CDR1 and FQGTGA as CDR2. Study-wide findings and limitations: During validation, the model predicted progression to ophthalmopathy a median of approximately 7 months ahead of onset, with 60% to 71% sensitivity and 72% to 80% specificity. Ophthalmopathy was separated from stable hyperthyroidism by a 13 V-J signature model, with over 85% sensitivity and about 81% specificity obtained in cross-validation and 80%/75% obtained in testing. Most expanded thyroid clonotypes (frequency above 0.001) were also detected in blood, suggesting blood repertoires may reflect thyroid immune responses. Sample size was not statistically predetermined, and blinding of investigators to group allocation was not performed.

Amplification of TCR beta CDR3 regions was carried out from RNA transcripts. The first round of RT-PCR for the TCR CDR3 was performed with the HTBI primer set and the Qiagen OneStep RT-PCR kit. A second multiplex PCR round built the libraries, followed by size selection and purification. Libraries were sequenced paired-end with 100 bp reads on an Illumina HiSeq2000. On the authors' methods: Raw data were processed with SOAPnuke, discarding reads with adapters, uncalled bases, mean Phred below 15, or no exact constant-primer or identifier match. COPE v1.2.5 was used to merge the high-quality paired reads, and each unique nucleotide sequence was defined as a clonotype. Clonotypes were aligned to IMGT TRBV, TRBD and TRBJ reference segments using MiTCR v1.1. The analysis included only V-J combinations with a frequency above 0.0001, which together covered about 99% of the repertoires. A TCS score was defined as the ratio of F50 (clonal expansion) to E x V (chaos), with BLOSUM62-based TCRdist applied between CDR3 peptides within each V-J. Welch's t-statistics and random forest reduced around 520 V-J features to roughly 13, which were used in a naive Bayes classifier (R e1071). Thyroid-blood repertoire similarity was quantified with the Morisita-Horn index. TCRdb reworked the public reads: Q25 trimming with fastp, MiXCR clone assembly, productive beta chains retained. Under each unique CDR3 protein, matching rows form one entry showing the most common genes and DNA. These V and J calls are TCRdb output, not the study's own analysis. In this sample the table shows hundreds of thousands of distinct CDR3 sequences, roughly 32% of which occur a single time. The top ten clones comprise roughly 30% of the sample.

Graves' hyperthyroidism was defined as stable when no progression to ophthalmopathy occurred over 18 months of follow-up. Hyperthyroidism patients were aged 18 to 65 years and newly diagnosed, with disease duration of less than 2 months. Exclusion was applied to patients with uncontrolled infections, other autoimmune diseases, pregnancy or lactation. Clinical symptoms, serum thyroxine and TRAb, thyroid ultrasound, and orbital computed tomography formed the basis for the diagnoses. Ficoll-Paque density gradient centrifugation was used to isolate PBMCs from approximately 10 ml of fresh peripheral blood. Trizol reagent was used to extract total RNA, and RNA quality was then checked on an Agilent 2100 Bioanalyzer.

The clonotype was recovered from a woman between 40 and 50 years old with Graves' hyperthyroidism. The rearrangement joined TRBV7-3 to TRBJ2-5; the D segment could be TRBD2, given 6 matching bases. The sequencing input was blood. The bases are TGTGCCAGCAGCTCTCTTAGCGGCCGACAAGAGACCCAGTACTTC. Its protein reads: CASSSLSGRQETQYF.